Listed below are T cell receptor beta chains from one sample, sequenced in a study of T cells in Graves' hyperthyroidism and ophthalmopathy. TCRdb independently ran MiXCR on the multiplex PCR reads; one entry per CDR3 protein. The sample shows a few hundred thousand distinct CDR3 sequences, roughly 50% of them seen only once. The sequencing input was peripheral blood or thyroid tissue (not recorded which). The receptors derive from a woman aged 18-29 years with Graves' hyperthyroidism. Each CDR3 is given with its conserved first and last residue. A D gene is named only where the DNA matches it firmly. Some rows have no size entry. The others give once, few or many, or a class for an expanded clone.

size	V	D	J	DNA	CDR3
many	TRBV5-8	TRBD1	TRBJ2-7	TGTGCCAGCAGCTCGGGACAGGGTACCCACGAGCAGTACTTC	CASSSGQGTHEQYF
NA	TRBV7-6	NA	TRBJ1-1	TGTGCCAGCAGCGGAGAGACAGTCGACACTGAAGCTTTCTTT	CASSGETVDTEAFF
many	TRBV12-3/TRBV12-4	NA	TRBJ2-2	TGTGCCAGCGGTAATTCCGGGGGACGTTACGGGGAGCTGTTTTTT	CASGNSGGRYGELFF
NA	TRBV19	TRBD1	TRBJ2-6	TGTGCCAGCAGCCCGCGACAGGGTTCTGGGGCCAACGTCCTGACTTTC	CASSPRQGSGANVLTF
many	TRBV20-1	NA	TRBJ1-4	TGCAGTGCCGCAGGGGACGAAAAACTGTTTTTT	CSAAGDEKLFF
many	TRBV20-1	TRBD1	TRBJ1-5	TGCAGTGCTAGAGAATTGACAGGGAGTCAGCCCCAGCATTTT	CSARELTGSQPQHF
many	TRBV6-5	NA	TRBJ1-3	TGTGCCAGCAGTAGATCGGCCAGCGGGTCCTCAGGAAACACCATATATTTT	CASSRSASGSSGNTIYF
NA	TRBV29-1	TRBD2	TRBJ2-1	TGCAGCGTTGAAGATGGGACCGGGACTAGCGGGAGGGATGAGCAGTTCTTC	CSVEDGTGTSGRDEQFF
many	TRBV29-1	NA	TRBJ1-2	TGCAGCATAGATGGCTACACCTTC	CSIDGYTF
many	TRBV5-5	TRBD1	TRBJ1-5	TGTGCCAGCAGCCGGGACAGGGCGAGCAATCAGCCCCAGCATTTT	CASSRDRASNQPQHF
few	TRBV20-1	NA	TRBJ2-1	TGCAGTGCCCCAGGGCTAGTGGGGTTCGATGAGCAGTTCTTC	CSAPGLVGFDEQFF
NA	TRBV20-1	NA	TRBJ2-7	TGCAGTGCGCGACAGAGCCCCTACAATGAGCAGTACTTC	CSARQSPYNEQYF
NA	TRBV7-8	TRBD1	TRBJ1-1	TGTGCCAGCAGCTCACAGGGGGCGCTAATGAACACTGAAGCTTTCTTT	CASSSQGALMNTEAFF
NA	TRBV9	NA	TRBJ2-5	TGTGCCAGCAGCTTGGACCCTCGGGGGATCGGCAGCAATCAGCCCCAGTACTTC	CASSLDPRGIGSNQPQYF
NA	TRBV20-1	NA	TRBJ2-2	NA	CSARGGTSGSCFF
NA	TRBV5-4	TRBD1	TRBJ1-5	TGTGCCAGCAGCTTGGCTGACAGGGGGAGGGTGGAGACCCAGCATTTT	CASSLADRGRVETQHF
NA	TRBV15	TRBD1	TRBJ1-2	TGTGCCACCGACAGGGGGAACTATGGCTACACCTTC	CATDRGNYGYTF
many	TRBV7-2	NA	TRBJ1-2	TGTGCCAGCAGTCTTCGTACCTATGGCTACACCTTC	CASSLRTYGYTF
many	TRBV6-1	NA	TRBJ1-6	TGTGCCAGCAGTGAAATATTGACAGGCCTTTCACCCCTCCACTTT	CASSEILTGLSPLHF
NA	TRBV29-1	TRBD1	TRBJ2-7	TGCAGCGGCAGGACAGGCTACGAGCAGTACTTC	CSGRTGYEQYF
NA	TRBV29-1	TRBD1	TRBJ1-2	TGCAGCGCTATGGGACAGGGGGGGGACTACACCTTC	CSAMGQGGDYTF
NA	TRBV29-1	NA	TRBJ1-6	TGCAGCGTTGAAGAATCCGGCACAGGATCACCCCTCCACTTT	CSVEESGTGSPLHF
NA	TRBV7-7	TRBD2	TRBJ2-1	TGTGCCAGCAGCCGCTACGGGACTAGCGCAGATACGCAGTTCTTC	CASSRYGTSADTQFF
NA	TRBV5-1	NA	TRBJ1-1	TGCGCCAGCCGGGGGGGTGATGAAGCTTTCTTT	CASRGGDEAFF
few	TRBV12-3/TRBV12-4	NA	TRBJ2-3	TGTGCCAGCAGTTTTGGAGGGGGGGGAGATACGCAGTATTTT	CASSFGGGGDTQYF
many	TRBV20-1	TRBD2	TRBJ2-2	TGCAGTGCTAGAGATTTGCGGGAGGGCCGCGCTCGCAACACCGGGGAGCTGTTTTTT	CSARDLREGRARNTGELFF
NA	TRBV19	NA	TRBJ1-5	TGTGCCAGTAGTATAGAGGGGAAAACCAATCAGCCCCAGCATTTT	CASSIEGKTNQPQHF
few	TRBV9	NA	TRBJ1-1	TGTGCCAGCAGCCCTAAGACTATGAACACTGAAGCTTTCTTT	CASSPKTMNTEAFF
NA	TRBV7-8	TRBD2	TRBJ2-1	TGTGCCAGCAGCCTGGGACTAGCGGCTAATGAGCAGTTCTTC	CASSLGLAANEQFF
many	TRBV7-2	NA	TRBJ2-5	TGTGCCAGCAGCTTAGCCGGATACAGGGAAACCCAGTACTTC	CASSLAGYRETQYF
NA	TRBV10-3	NA	TRBJ2-2	TGTGCCATCAGCTTCGGCGGGGCCGAGGGTTCCTACGAGCTGTTTTTT	CAISFGGAEGSYELFF
NA	TRBV5-1	NA	TRBJ1-1	TGCGCCAGCAGCTTGGCCGGGAGGAACACTGAAGCTTTCTTT	CASSLAGRNTEAFF
once	TRBV25-1	TRBD1	TRBJ1-1	TGTGCCAGCAGTGATTACGGGACAGGGGAGAACACTGAAGCTTTCTTT	CASSDYGTGENTEAFF
many	TRBV20-1	NA	TRBJ2-7	TGCAGTGCGGGGGGGGACAGGTACTACGAGCAGTACTTC	CSAGGDRYYEQYF
many	TRBV10-3	NA	TRBJ1-2	TGTGCCATCAGGCCGGATAGGATACTTAGTGACTATGGCTACACCTTC	CAIRPDRILSDYGYTF
many	TRBV7-2	TRBD2	TRBJ2-7	TGTGCCAGCAGCTTAGAACTAGCGGGAGTGGGCGAGCAGTACTTC	CASSLELAGVGEQYF
few	TRBV24-1	NA	TRBJ2-1	TGTGCCACCAGTGATTTGCGGGAGTCGTATAATGAGCAGTTCTTC	CATSDLRESYNEQFF
many	TRBV20-1	TRBD2	TRBJ2-3	TGCAGTGCTAGTCGAGCGGGAGGTGATACGCAGTATTTT	CSASRAGGDTQYF
many	TRBV7-3	NA	TRBJ2-1	TGTGCCAGCAGCTTAAGAGGGGATGAGCAGTTCTTC	CASSLRGDEQFF
few	TRBV6-2/TRBV6-3	TRBD1	TRBJ2-2	TGTGCCAGCAGTTACCTGACAGGGGGCACCGGGGAGCTGTTTTTT	CASSYLTGGTGELFF
many	TRBV28	NA	TRBJ2-5	TGTGCCAGCAGTTTAACCAGCCCGGGCCAAGAGACCCAGTACTTC	CASSLTSPGQETQYF
NA	TRBV7-3	TRBD1	TRBJ1-2	TGTGCCAGCAGCCCGACAGGGGGGAGCTATGGCTACACCTTC	CASSPTGGSYGYTF
many	TRBV28	NA	TRBJ2-7	TGTGCCAGCAGTTTACCCCCCAATTACGAGCAGTACTTC	CASSLPPNYEQYF
many	TRBV7-9	TRBD2	TRBJ2-7	TGTGCCAGCAGCGCCATCAGCGGGACTAGCGGCTCCTACGAGCAGTACTTC	CASSAISGTSGSYEQYF
few	TRBV6-6	TRBD1	TRBJ1-1	TGTGCCAGCAGTTATGATCCCTCGCACGGGACAGGTAACACTGAAGCTTTCTTT	CASSYDPSHGTGNTEAFF
many	TRBV20-1	NA	TRBJ1-1	TGCAGTGCCCCAGCACCGGGATTGTACACTGAAGCTTTCTTT	CSAPAPGLYTEAFF
few	TRBV4-2	TRBD2	TRBJ2-7	TGTGCCAGCAGCCAAGTTCTAGCGGGAGTCAACGAGCAGTACTTC	CASSQVLAGVNEQYF
NA	TRBV12-3/TRBV12-4	NA	TRBJ1-3	TGTGCCGGCAGTTCGTCAGCTGGAAACACTATATATTTT	CAGSSSAGNTIYF
NA	TRBV19	NA	TRBJ2-3	TGTGCCAGTAGTACCCCCTCAGATACGCAGTATTTT	CASSTPSDTQYF
NA	TRBV19	TRBD1	TRBJ1-6	TGTGCCAGTAGTGCAACAGGGGCAGGGTATAATTCACCCCTCCACTTT	CASSATGAGYNSPLHF
once	TRBV7-6	NA	TRBJ1-4	TGTGCCAGCAGCGATCAGGGGAAACTGTTTTTT	CASSDQGKLFF
many	TRBV7-9	NA	TRBJ1-2	TGCGCCAGCAGCCCGACAGAAAACTATGGCTACACCTTC	CASSPTENYGYTF
NA	TRBV6-1	TRBD1	TRBJ2-7	TGTGCCAGCACCGCGGGACAGGGGATCCACGAGCAGTACTTC	CASTAGQGIHEQYF